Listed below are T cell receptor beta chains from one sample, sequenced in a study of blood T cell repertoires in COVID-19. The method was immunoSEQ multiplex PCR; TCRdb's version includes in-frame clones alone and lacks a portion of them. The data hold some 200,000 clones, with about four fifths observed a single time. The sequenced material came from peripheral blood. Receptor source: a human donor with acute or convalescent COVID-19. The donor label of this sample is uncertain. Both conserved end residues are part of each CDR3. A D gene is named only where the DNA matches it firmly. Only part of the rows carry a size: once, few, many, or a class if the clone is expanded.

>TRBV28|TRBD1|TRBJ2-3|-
CASSSIGDRGREDTQYF
TGTGCCAGCAGCTCCATAGGGGACAGGGGGCGAGAAGATACGCAGTATTTT
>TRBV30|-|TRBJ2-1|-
CAWSGDSRNEQFF
TGTGCCTGGAGCGGTGACTCCCGCAATGAGCAGTTCTTC
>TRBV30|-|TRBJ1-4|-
CAWKNGPGGKLFF
TGTGCCTGGAAAAATGGCCCGGGGGGAAAACTGTTTTTT
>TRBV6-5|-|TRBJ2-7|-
CASSWGQGSYEQYF
TGTGCCAGCAGCTGGGGGCAGGGAAGCTACGAGCAGTACTTC
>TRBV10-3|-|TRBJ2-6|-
CAISDPPGAGANVLTF
TGTGCCATCAGTGACCCCCCGGGGGCTGGGGCCAACGTCCTGACTTTC
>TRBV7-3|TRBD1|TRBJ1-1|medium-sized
CASSFSGQGNTEAFF
TGTGCCAGCAGCTTCAGCGGACAGGGGAACACTGAAGCTTTCTTT
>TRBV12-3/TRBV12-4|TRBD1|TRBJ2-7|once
CASIPGQGYEQYF
TGTGCCAGCATTCCCGGACAGGGCTACGAGCAGTACTTC
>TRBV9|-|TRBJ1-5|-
CAGSTNASDKDRNQPQHF
TGTGCCGGAAGCACCAACGCCTCTGACAAGGATAGAAATCAGCCCCAGCATTTT
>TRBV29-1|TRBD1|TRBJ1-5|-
CSVAGQGAPGNQPQHF
TGCAGCGTTGCGGGACAGGGGGCGCCGGGCAATCAGCCCCAGCATTTT
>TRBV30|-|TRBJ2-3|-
CAWNEFRGVGTDTQYF
TGTGCCTGGAACGAATTCAGGGGGGTGGGGACAGATACGCAGTATTTT
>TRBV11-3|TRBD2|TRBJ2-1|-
CASSPGTSTHEQFF
TGTGCCAGCAGCCCTGGGACTAGCACTCATGAGCAGTTCTTC
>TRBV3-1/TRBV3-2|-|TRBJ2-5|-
CASSQDPRGETQYF
TGTGCCAGCAGCCAGGATCCCAGAGGGGAGACCCAGTACTTC
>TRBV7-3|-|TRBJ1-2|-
CASSFPEGRGYTF
TGTGCCAGCAGCTTTCCGGAGGGAAGGGGCTACACCTTC
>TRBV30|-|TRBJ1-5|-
CAWSAQTGPQHF
TGTGCCTGGAGTGCGCAAACAGGGCCCCAGCATTTT
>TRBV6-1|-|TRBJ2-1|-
CASSDDGVAYNEQFF
TGTGCCAGCAGTGACGACGGGGTTGCCTACAATGAGCAGTTCTTC
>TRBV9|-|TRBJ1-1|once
CASSYNSENTEAFF
TGTGCCAGCAGCTATAATTCAGAGAACACTGAAGCTTTCTTT
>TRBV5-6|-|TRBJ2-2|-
CASSFWTADTGELFF
TGTGCCAGCAGCTTCTGGACAGCGGACACCGGGGAGCTGTTTTTT
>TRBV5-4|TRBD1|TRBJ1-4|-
CASSLLQDRGEKLFF
TGTGCCAGCAGCTTGCTCCAGGACAGGGGTGAAAAACTGTTTTTT
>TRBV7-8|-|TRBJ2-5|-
CASSLERETQYF
TGTGCCAGCAGCTTAGAGAGAGAGACCCAGTACTTC
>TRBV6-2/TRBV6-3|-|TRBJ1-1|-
CASSYTQNTEAFF
TGTGCCAGCAGTTATACTCAGAACACTGAAGCTTTCTTT
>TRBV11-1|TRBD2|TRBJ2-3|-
CASSSSGKKTDTQYF
TGTGCCAGCAGCTCCAGCGGGAAAAAGACAGATACGCAGTATTTT
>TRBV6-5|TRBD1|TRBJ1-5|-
CASSSRGQWDQPQHF
TGTGCCAGCAGTAGCCGGGGACAGTGGGATCAGCCCCAGCATTTT
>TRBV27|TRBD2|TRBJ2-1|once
CASSPRLQGLAGVNNEQFF
TGTGCCAGCAGTCCTCGACTTCAGGGACTAGCGGGGGTTAACAATGAGCAGTTCTTC
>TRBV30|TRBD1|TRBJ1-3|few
CAWSPGQVNTIYF
TGTGCCTGGAGTCCGGGACAGGTCAACACCATATATTTT
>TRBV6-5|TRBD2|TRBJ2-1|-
CASMLAGGPNEQFF
TGTGCCAGCATGCTAGCGGGGGGGCCAAATGAGCAGTTCTTC
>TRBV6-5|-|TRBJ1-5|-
CASRDGQTNQPQHF
TGTGCCAGCAGGGATGGGCAGACAAATCAGCCCCAGCATTTT
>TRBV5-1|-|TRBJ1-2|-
CRGQARYGYTF
TGCCGGGGACAAGCACGCTACGGCTACACCTTC
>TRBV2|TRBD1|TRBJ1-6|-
CASSEGQAWGSLHF
TGTGCCAGCAGTGAGGGACAGGCCTGGGGATCCCTCCACTTT
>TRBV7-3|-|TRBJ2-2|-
CASSLQAANTGELFF
TGTGCCAGCAGCTTACAAGCGGCGAACACCGGGGAGCTGTTTTTT
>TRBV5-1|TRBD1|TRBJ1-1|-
CASSLLGGTGENTEAFF
TGCGCCAGCAGCTTGCTGGGGGGGACAGGGGAGAACACTGAAGCTTTCTTT
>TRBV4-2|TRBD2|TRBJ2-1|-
CASSQRLGTSSYNEQFF
TGTGCCAGCAGCCAACGCCTAGGGACTAGCTCCTACAATGAGCAGTTCTTC
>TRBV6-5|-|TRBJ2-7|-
CASSYSGGGGEQYF
TGTGCCAGCAGTTACTCGGGAGGGGGTGGAGAGCAGTACTTC
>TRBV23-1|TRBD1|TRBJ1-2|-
CASSQLGMTTGEADGYTF
TGCGCCAGCAGTCAACTGGGAATGACTACAGGGGAAGCGGATGGCTACACCTTC
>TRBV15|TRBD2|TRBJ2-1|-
CATSRDLLLYASGGYNEQFF
TGTGCCACCAGCAGAGATCTCCTCCTCTATGCTAGCGGAGGTTACAATGAGCAGTTCTTC
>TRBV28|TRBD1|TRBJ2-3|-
CASRPTGAARLDTQYF
TGTGCCAGCAGACCAACAGGGGCCGCTCGACTGGATACGCAGTATTTT
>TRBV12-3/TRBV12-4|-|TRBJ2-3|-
CAGGPGGSDTQYF
TGTGCCGGGGGGCCGGGGGGTTCCGATACGCAGTATTTT
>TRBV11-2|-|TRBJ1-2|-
CASSPPFPTGNYGYTF
TGTGCCAGCAGCCCCCCCTTCCCCACAGGAAACTATGGCTACACCTTC
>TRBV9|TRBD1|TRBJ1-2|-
CASSERDRSNYGYTF
TGTGCCAGCAGCGAGCGGGACAGGAGTAACTATGGCTACACCTTC
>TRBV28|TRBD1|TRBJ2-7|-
CASITGAGSSYEQYF
TGTGCCAGCATCACAGGGGCAGGTAGCTCCTACGAGCAGTACTTC
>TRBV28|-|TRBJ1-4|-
CASGGEVEKLFF
TGTGCCAGCGGGGGGGAGGTTGAAAAACTGTTTTTT
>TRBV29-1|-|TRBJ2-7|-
CSAMDISSYEQYF
TGCAGCGCAATGGACATAAGCTCCTACGAGCAGTACTTC
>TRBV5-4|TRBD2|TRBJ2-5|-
CASSLASGDETQYF
TGTGCCAGCAGCTTGGCTAGCGGGGATGAGACCCAGTACTTC
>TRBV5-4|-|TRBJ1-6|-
CASSSRDPGRSPLHF
TGTGCCAGCAGCTCCAGAGACCCAGGTCGCTCACCCCTCCACTTT
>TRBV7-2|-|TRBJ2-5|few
CASRSQETQYF
TGTGCCAGCAGATCTCAAGAGACCCAGTACTTC
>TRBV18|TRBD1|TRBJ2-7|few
CASSPTGGGSYEQYF
TGTGCCAGCTCTCCGACAGGGGGAGGCTCCTACGAGCAGTACTTC
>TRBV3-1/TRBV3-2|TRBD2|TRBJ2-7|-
CASSPGGASGGYEQYF
TGTGCCAGCAGCCCCGGGGGGGCTAGCGGAGGCTACGAGCAGTACTTC
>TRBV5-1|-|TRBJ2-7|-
CASSAETSYEQYF
TGCGCCAGCAGCGCGGAAACCTCCTACGAGCAGTACTTC
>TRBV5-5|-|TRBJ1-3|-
CASSLGSSSGNTIYF
TGTGCCAGCAGCTTGGGGAGTAGCTCTGGAAACACCATATATTTT
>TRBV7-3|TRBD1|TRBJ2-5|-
CASSSGQFQETQYF
TGTGCCAGCAGCTCGGGACAGTTCCAAGAGACCCAGTACTTC
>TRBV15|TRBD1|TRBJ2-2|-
CATSRDMQGVAGELFF
TGTGCCACCAGCAGAGATATGCAGGGGGTTGCCGGGGAGCTGTTTTTT
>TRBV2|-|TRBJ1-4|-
CATQRPLGATLNEKLFF
TGTGCCACCCAACGACCACTGGGAGCCACCCTTAATGAAAAACTGTTTTTT
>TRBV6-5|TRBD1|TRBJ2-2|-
CASSYRARGLGELFF
TGTGCCAGCAGTTACCGGGCCAGGGGGCTCGGGGAGCTGTTTTTT
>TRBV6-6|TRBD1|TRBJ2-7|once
CASSHDRVRAYEQYF
TGTGCCAGCAGCCACGACAGGGTAAGGGCCTACGAGCAGTACTTC
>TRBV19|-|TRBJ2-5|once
CASSIGSGQETQYF
TGTGCCAGTAGTATAGGATCGGGCCAAGAGACCCAGTACTTC
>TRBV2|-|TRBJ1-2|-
CASRAGTSAGYGYTF
TGTGCCAGCAGAGCAGGGACATCTGCCGGCTATGGCTACACCTTC
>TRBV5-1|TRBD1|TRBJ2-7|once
CASSTLSGQAKGGTYEQYF
TGCGCCAGCAGCACGTTATCGGGACAGGCTAAGGGTGGAACCTACGAGCAGTACTTC
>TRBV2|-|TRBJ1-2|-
CASSAGEISLGYTF
TGTGCCAGCAGTGCGGGGGAAATAAGTCTTGGCTACACCTTC
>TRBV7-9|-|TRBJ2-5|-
CASSSRGLPLETQYF
TGTGCCAGCAGCTCGAGAGGACTTCCCTTGGAGACCCAGTACTTC
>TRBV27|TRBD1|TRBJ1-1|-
CASSLSGGDTEAFF
TGTGCCAGCAGTTTATCAGGGGGCGATACTGAAGCTTTCTTT